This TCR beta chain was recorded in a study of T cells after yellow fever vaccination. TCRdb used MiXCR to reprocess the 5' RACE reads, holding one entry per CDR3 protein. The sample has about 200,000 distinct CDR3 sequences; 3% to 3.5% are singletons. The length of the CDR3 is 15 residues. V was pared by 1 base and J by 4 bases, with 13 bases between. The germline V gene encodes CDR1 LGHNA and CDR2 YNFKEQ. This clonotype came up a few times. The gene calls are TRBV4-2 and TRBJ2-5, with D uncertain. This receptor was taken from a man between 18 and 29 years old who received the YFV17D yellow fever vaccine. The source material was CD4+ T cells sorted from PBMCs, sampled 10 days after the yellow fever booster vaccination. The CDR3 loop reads CASSQVGGLPETQYF. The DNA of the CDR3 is TGTGCCAGCAGCCAAGTCGGTGGCCTTCCAGAGACCCAGTACTTC.